The clone carrying this TCR beta chain was recorded at least ten times. Its target is not known. These data are taken from a study of T cells after yellow fever vaccination. The study's findings and limits: A secondary response was less intense yet reached its peak sooner, at day 5 versus 15. Primary-vaccination clones mostly resurfaced post-booster (around 96% CD4, more than 80% CD8). Clonotypes found in both CD4 and CD8 compartments made up a small share. The presence of abundant clonotypes contaminating from the bulk population was possible in FACS-sorted repertoires.

The V gene's germline CDR1 is SGHRS and CDR2 YFSETQ. Trimming pared 0 bases from V and 5 bases from J, leaving 11 bases between. CDR3 length: 14 residues. TCRdb fed the 5' RACE reads into MiXCR, producing one record per CDR3 protein. The data show about 160,000 distinct CDR3 sequences, almost 7% seen once. Specimen: CD4+ T cells sorted from PBMCs, collected 4 to 6 days after the first yellow fever vaccination. The TCR comes from a man between 18 and 29 years old who received the YFV17D yellow fever vaccine. V and J are TRBV5-1 and TRBJ2-5, with D hard to call. CDR3 region: CASSLVPQTETQYF. The CDR3 DNA reads TGCGCCAGCAGCTTGGTCCCCCAGACGGAGACCCAGTACTTC.